Each of the 18 T cell receptor beta chains below was sequenced from the same sample in a study of blood T cell repertoires in COVID-19. Clones were read by immunoSEQ multiplex PCR, and TCRdb kept only the in-frame ones, dropping some. The top ten hold 13% of the sample, which has about 100,000 clones, just under 85% seen once. Sequencing input: peripheral blood. The receptors were sampled from a man aged 50 to 60 with active or convalescent COVID-19.

This chain connects TRBV24-1 to TRBJ2-1, with a weak D call TRBD2 (6 bases). The germline V gene has CDR1 KGHDR and CDR2 SFDVKD. Trimming shortened V by 4 bases and J by 1 base, and 13 bases separated the two germline ends. The CDR3 runs to 16 residues. CDR3 residues: CATSEPLASSYNEQFF. CDR3 nucleotide sequence: TGTGCCACCAGTGAACCCCTAGCGAGTTCCTACAATGAGCAGTTCTTC.

The chain is built from TRBV4-2 and TRBJ2-1; a weak D match, TRBD1 (5 bases). The germline V and J ends were trimmed by 2 bases and 0 bases, with 11 bases remaining between them. This CDR3 has 16 residues. Looked up from germline, CDR1 is LGHNA and CDR2 is YNFKEQ. CDR3 nucleotides: TGTGCCAGCAGCCAAAGAGGCGACAGCTCCTACAATGAGCAGTTCTTC. It yields the protein CASSQRGDSSYNEQFF.

The V and J genes are TRBV6-5 and TRBJ2-4, with D unclear. The CDR3 is 12 residues long. Germline V gene lookup returns CDR1 MNHEY and CDR2 SVGAGI. The ends were cut back, 10 bases at V and 2 bases at J, with 9 bases in the middle. This CDR3 reads CATKDTKNIQYF. CDR3 nucleotide sequence: TGTGCCACCAAAGACACCAAAAACATTCAGTACTTC.

CDR3 region: CASSISAGGVYGYTF. The CDR3 bases are TGTGCCAGTAGTATCTCTGCAGGGGGAGTTTATGGCTACACCTTC. This chain joins TRBV19 and TRBJ1-2; 7 positions agree with TRBD1. With 3 bases clipped from V and 5 bases from J, the junction kept 9 bases outside the gene matches. CDR1 is LNHDA, CDR2 SQIVND, per germline (reference sequence). CDR3 length: 15 amino acids. The variable domain in full, completed from reference TRBV19 and TRBJ1-2, reads DGGITQSPKYLFRKEGQNVTLSCEQNLNHDAMYWYRQDPGQGLRLIYYSQIVNDFQKGDIAEGYSVSREKKESFPLTVTSAQKNPTAFYLCASSISAGGVYGYTFGSGTRLTVV.

The V and J genes are TRBV3-1 (or the pseudogene TRBV3-2) and TRBJ1-2; 7 bases agree with TRBD1. The V segment lost 2 bases and the J segment 4 bases; nucleotides outside the gene matches: 7. Germline V gene lookup returns CDR1 LGHDT and CDR2 YNNKEL (reference sequence). This CDR3 is built from 15 residues. As DNA, the CDR3 is TGTGCCAGCAGCCAAAACACGGGACAGCTCTATGGCTACACCTTC. It is translated as CASSQNTGQLYGYTF.

This clone came up a few times. The chain couples TRBV7-6 to TRBJ2-2; 10 bases fit TRBD2. Germline V gene data show CDR1 as SGHVS and CDR2 as FNYEAQ. V was clipped by 2 bases and J by 5 bases; unmatched bases: 8. The CDR3 contains 17 residues. Here the CDR3 reads CASSLRLAGDGTGELFF. CDR3 sequence (DNA): TGTGCCAGCAGCTTAAGGCTAGCGGGAGACGGAACCGGGGAGCTGTTTTTT.

This chain connects TRBV9 to TRBJ1-1; 8 bases fit TRBD1. CDR1 and CDR2 (germline): SGDLS, YYNGEE. J lost 4 bases, V lost 4 bases, and 9 bases had no gene match. This CDR3 spans 15 amino acids. As DNA, the CDR3 is TGTGCCAGCAGCACCCTGACAGGGGATCGCACTGAAGCTTTCTTT. This codes for CASSTLTGDRTEAFF. Filled out from reference TRBV9 and TRBJ1-1, the complete variable domain reads DSGVTQTPKHLITATGQRVTLRCSPRSGDLSVYWYQQSLDQGLQFLIQYYNGEERAKGNILERFSAQQFPDLHSELNLSSLELGDSALYFCASSTLTGDRTEAFFGQGTRLTVV.

The V gene is TRBV5-1, the J gene TRBJ2-3; 11 bases fit TRBD2. CDR3 size: 14 residues. Germline V gene sequence: CDR1 SGHRS, CDR2 YFSETQ. V trimming: 6 bases; J trimming: 2 bases; junction bases outside the gene matches: 2. The CDR3 sequence: CASKTSGDTDTQYF. DNA of the CDR3: TGCGCCAGCAAGACTAGCGGGGACACAGATACGCAGTATTTT.

This clone was seen a handful of times. The chain carries TRBV15 and TRBJ1-5, with 8 bases lining up with TRBD1. The CDR3 runs to 14 residues. Trimming took 7 bases from V and 4 from J; bases not matched to a gene: 6. Germline lookup yields CDR1 LNHNV and CDR2 YYDKDF (reference sequence). The CDR3 loop is CATKTGDRNQPQHF. The CDR3 DNA reads as TGTGCCACCAAGACAGGGGACCGAAATCAGCCCCAGCATTTT.

This chain joins TRBV25-1 and TRBJ1-2; no clear D. This CDR3 contains 12 residues. V lost 4 bases to trimming and J lost 8 bases, with 11 bases between them. Looked up from germline, CDR1 is MGHDK and CDR2 is SYGVNS. CDR3: CASSAGFWGYTF. In nucleotides, the CDR3 is TGTGCCAGCAGTGCCGGGTTCTGGGGCTACACCTTC.

V gene TRBV5-6 combines with J gene TRBJ2-7, with TRBD2 matching 12 bases. The CDR3 contains 15 residues. V gave up 7 bases and J gave up 5 bases; unmatched junction bases: 10. CDR1 and CDR2 from the germline V gene are SGHDT and YYEEEE. CDR3 DNA sequence: TGTGCCAGCTGCCTTGGACTAGCGGGAAGGAACGAGCAGTACTTC. It translates to CASCLGLAGRNEQYF.

This clone was observed a handful of times. This chain links TRBV9 with TRBJ2-3; TRBD2 aligns across 8 bases. Germline loops: CDR1 SGDLS, CDR2 YYNGEE. The ends lost 1 base at V and 4 bases at J; junction bases unmatched: 8. This CDR3 has 16 residues. The CDR3 DNA reads as TGTGCCAGCAGCGTATCGTCCCTAGCGGGCTCAGATACGCAGTATTTT. Its translation is CASSVSSLAGSDTQYF.

Here the CDR3 reads CASSYLPTDYEQYF. DNA for the CDR3: TGTGCCAGCAGTTACCTCCCGACAGACTACGAGCAGTACTTC. V usage is TRBV6-5 and J usage is TRBJ2-7; D is possibly TRBD1 (5 bases). Looked up from germline, CDR1 is MNHEY and CDR2 is SVGAGI. CDR3 length: 14 residues. Trimming stripped 2 bases from V and 3 bases from J, with 11 bases between.

The V and J genes are TRBV11-2 and TRBJ2-5, with 7 bases that match TRBD2. J was trimmed by 6 bases and V by 5 bases; bases with no gene match: 6. CDR1 and CDR2 from the germline V gene are SGHAT and FQNNGV. The CDR3 extends over 13 amino acids. The CDR3 loop reads CASSELAPQTQYF. CDR3 coding DNA: TGTGCCAGCAGCGAACTAGCGCCCCAGACCCAGTACTTC.

The chain has TRBV15 and TRBJ1-1; no clear D gene. Germline lookup yields CDR1 LNHNV and CDR2 YYDKDF (reference sequence). The CDR3 runs to 12 residues. The V end lost 0 bases, the J end lost 11 bases, and 10 bases lay between the germline ends. The CDR3 region is CATSREEGRAFF. CDR3 nucleotide sequence: TGTGCCACCAGCAGAGAGGAGGGCCGGGCTTTCTTT.

The CDR3 protein is CASKKQGTGELFF. DNA of the CDR3: TGTGCCAGCAAAAAGCAGGGGACCGGGGAGCTGTTTTTT. The chain uses TRBV6-5 and TRBJ2-2; D perhaps matches TRBD1 (6 bases). CDR3 size: 13 residues. CDR1 is MNHEY and CDR2 is SVGAGI in the germline V gene. Trimming took 7 bases from V and 5 from J, leaving 11 bases between them.

CDR3 sequence reads: CASSQGGRGYGYTF. In DNA, the CDR3 is TGTGCCAGCAGCCAAGGGGGGAGGGGTTATGGCTACACCTTC. The chain combines TRBV3-1 (or the pseudogene TRBV3-2) with TRBJ1-2; tentative D call: TRBD1 (5 bases). The CDR3 is 14 amino acids. The germline V and J ends were trimmed by 1 base and 5 bases, with 11 bases remaining between them. In germline, CDR1 is LGHDT, CDR2 YNNKEL (reference sequence).

This clone was found once. The chain links TRBV30 to TRBJ2-7, with 11 positions matching TRBD2. There are 15 residues in the CDR3. The junction had 6 bases not matched to a gene; V was cut back by 0 bases and J by 5 bases. The germline CDR1 and CDR2 sequences are GTSNPN and SVGIG (reference sequence). CDR3 in amino acids: CAWSVKLAGADEQYF. The DNA for the CDR3 is TGTGCCTGGAGTGTAAAACTAGCGGGAGCGGACGAGCAGTACTTC. Looking up the rest from reference TRBV30 and TRBJ2-7 gives the full variable domain: SQTIHQWPATLVQPVGSPLSLECTVEGTSNPNLYWYRQAAGRGLQLLFYSVGIGQISSEVPQNLSASRPQDRQFILSSKKLLLSDSGFYLCAWSVKLAGADEQYFGPGTRLTVT.